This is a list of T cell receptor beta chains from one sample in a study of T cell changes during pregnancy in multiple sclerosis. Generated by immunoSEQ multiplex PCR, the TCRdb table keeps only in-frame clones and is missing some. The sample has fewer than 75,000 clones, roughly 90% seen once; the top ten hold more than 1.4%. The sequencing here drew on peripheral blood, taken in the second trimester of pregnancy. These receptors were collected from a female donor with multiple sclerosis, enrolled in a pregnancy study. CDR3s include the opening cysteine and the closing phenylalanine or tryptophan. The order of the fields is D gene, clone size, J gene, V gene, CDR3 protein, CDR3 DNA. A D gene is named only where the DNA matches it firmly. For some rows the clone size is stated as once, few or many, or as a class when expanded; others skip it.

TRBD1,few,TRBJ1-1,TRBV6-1,CASSLDGTGPTEAFF,TGTGCCAGCAGCCTAGACGGGACAGGGCCCACTGAAGCTTTCTTT
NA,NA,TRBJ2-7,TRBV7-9,CASSFPGPSYEQYF,TGTGCCAGCAGCTTCCCGGGTCCTTCCTACGAGCAGTACTTC
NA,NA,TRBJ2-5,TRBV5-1,CASSLVWANQETQYF,TGCGCCAGCAGCTTGGTATGGGCAAACCAAGAGACCCAGTACTTC
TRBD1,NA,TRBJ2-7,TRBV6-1,CASTDRAPYEQYF,TGTGCCAGCACCGACAGGGCCCCCTACGAGCAGTACTTC
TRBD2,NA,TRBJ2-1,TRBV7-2,CASSLGGRALDEQFF,TGTGCCAGCAGCTTAGGCGGGAGGGCCCTGGATGAGCAGTTCTTC
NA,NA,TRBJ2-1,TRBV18,CASSPRLEDEQFF,TGTGCCAGCTCACCACGACTAGAGGATGAGCAGTTCTTC
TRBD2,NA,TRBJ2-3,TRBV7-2,CASSWDSGSRADTQYF,TGTGCCAGCAGCTGGGATAGCGGGAGCAGGGCAGATACGCAGTATTTT
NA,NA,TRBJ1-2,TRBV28,CASEQGSHGYTF,TGTGCCAGCGAACAGGGTAGTCACGGCTACACCTTC
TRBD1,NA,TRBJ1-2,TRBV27,CASSPWDRGPHYGYTF,TGTGCCAGCAGTCCATGGGACAGGGGGCCCCACTATGGCTACACCTTC
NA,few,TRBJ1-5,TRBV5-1,CASSQGDPGNQPQHF,TGCGCCAGCAGCCAAGGAGACCCAGGCAATCAGCCCCAGCATTTT
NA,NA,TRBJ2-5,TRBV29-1,CSVVPNRVSIGGQETQYF,TGCAGCGTTGTCCCAAACAGGGTATCGATCGGGGGGCAAGAGACCCAGTACTTC
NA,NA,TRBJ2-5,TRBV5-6,CASSLVSVKETQYF,TGTGCCAGCAGCTTGGTGTCAGTTAAAGAGACCCAGTACTTC
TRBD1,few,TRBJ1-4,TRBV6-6,CASSPTGDTEKLFF,TGTGCCAGCAGCCCGACAGGGGACACTGAAAAACTGTTTTTT
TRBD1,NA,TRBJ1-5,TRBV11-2,CASSFGQGVQPQHF,TGTGCCAGCAGCTTCGGGCAGGGGGTTCAGCCCCAGCATTTT
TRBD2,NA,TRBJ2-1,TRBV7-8,CASSLARLAGATRNEQFF,TGTGCCAGCAGCTTGGCCCGACTAGCGGGTGCGACACGCAATGAGCAGTTCTTC